Listed here are 2 T cell receptor beta chains from one sample, sequenced in a study of blood T cell repertoires in COVID-19. Sequencing used immunoSEQ multiplex PCR; TCRdb keeps in-frame clones, though not all of them. This repertoire shows some 70,000 clones, around 83% found once; its top ten account for approximately 7.2%. Sample: peripheral blood. The receptors shown here come from a man between 50 and 59 years old with active COVID-19.

The chain links TRBV19 to TRBJ2-5; 10 bases align to TRBD1. Trimming cost V 2 bases and J 6 bases; bases outside gene matches: 3. Germline V gene sequence: CDR1 LNHDA, CDR2 SQIVND (reference sequence). CDR3 length: 14 amino acids. The CDR3 reads CASSIQGQGKTQYF. CDR3 in DNA: TGTGCCAGTAGTATACAGGGACAGGGGAAGACCCAGTACTTC.

This clone was seen just once. This chain's CDR3 is CASSLPTGGPTYNEQFF. In nucleotides, the CDR3 is TGCGCCAGCAGCTTGCCGACGGGGGGACCTACCTACAATGAGCAGTTCTTC. V gene TRBV5-1 combines with J gene TRBJ2-1; TRBD2 agrees at 7 bases. Germline V gives CDR1 SGHRS, CDR2 YFSETQ. CDR3 size: 17 residues. Unmatched junction bases numbered 9, after V lost 1 base and J lost 2 bases. Full variable domain (outside the CDR3, taken from reference TRBV5-1 and TRBJ2-1): KAGVTQTPRYLIKTRGQQVTLSCSPISGHRSVSWYQQTPGQGLQFLFEYFSETQRNKGNFPGRFSGRQFSNSRSEMNVSTLELGDSALYLCASSLPTGGPTYNEQFFGPGTRLTVL.